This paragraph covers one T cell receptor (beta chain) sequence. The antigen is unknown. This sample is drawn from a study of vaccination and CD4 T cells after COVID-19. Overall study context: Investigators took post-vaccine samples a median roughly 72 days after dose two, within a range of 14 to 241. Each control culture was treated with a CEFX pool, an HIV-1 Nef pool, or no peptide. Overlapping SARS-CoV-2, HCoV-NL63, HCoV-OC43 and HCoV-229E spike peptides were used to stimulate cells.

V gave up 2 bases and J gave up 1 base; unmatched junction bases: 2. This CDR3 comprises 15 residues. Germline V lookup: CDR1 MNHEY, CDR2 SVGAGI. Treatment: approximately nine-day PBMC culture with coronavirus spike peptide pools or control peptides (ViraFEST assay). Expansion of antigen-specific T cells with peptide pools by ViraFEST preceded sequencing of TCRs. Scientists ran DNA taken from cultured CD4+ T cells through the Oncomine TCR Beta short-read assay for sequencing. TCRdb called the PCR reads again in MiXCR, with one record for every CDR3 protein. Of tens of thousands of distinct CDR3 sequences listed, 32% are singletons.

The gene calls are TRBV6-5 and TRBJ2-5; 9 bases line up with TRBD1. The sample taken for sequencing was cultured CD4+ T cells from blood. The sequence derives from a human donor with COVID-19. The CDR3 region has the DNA TGTGCCAGCAGTTACGGGACAGGGCCCCAAGAGACCCAGTACTTC. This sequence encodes CASSYGTGPQETQYF.